This T cell receptor beta chain was identified during a study of blood T cell repertoires in COVID-19. The method was immunoSEQ multiplex PCR; TCRdb's version includes in-frame clones alone and lacks a portion of them. The data hold roughly 100,000 clones, with approximately 90% observed a single time. Trimming took 6 bases from V and 6 from J, leaving 9 bases between them. The CDR3 is made up of 13 amino acids. Germline loops: CDR1 SNHLY, CDR2 FYNNEI. The clonotype comes from a man aged 50 or older in a cohort sampled during active COVID-19. Material for sequencing was peripheral blood. V is TRBV2 and J is TRBJ1-6; the D gene is possibly TRBD1 (6 bases). The CDR3 loop is CASRDRTNSPLHF. DNA for the CDR3: TGTGCCAGCAGGGACAGAACTAATTCACCCCTCCACTTT.